This T cell receptor beta chain stems from a study of blood T cell repertoires in COVID-19. The table came from immunoSEQ multiplex PCR; TCRdb's copy has only in-frame clones and leaves some out. The data hold 70,000 to 75,000 clones, with about four fifths observed a single time. This sequence was found in a man between 65 and 85 years old with acute or convalescent COVID-19. Sequencing was done on a sample of peripheral blood.

CDR3 sequence reads: CASSYGEGLGEQYF. CDR3 DNA sequence: TGTGCCAGCAGTTACGGGGAGGGCCTGGGGGAGCAGTACTTC. V usage is TRBV6-5 and J usage is TRBJ2-7; the match to TRBD2 covers 7 bases. Germline CDR1 MNHEY, CDR2 SVGAGI. V was clipped by 2 bases and J by 7 bases; unmatched bases: 8. This CDR3 contains 14 residues.